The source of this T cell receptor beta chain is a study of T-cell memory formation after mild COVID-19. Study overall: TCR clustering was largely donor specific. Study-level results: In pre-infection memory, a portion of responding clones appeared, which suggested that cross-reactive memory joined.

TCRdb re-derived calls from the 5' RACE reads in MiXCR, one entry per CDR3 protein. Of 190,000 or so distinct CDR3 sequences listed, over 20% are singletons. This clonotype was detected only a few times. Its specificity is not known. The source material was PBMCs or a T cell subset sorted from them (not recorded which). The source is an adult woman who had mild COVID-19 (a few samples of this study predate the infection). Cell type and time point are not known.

The CDR3 spells CSAEPQGPYTDTQYF. Written as DNA, the CDR3 is TGCAGTGCTGAGCCCCAGGGGCCCTACACAGATACGCAGTATTTT. The chain has TRBV20-1 and TRBJ2-3, with a weak D call TRBD1 (6 bases). The CDR3 extends over 15 amino acids. The V gene lost 5 bases and the J gene lost 2 bases, with 17 bases spanning the gap. CDR1 is DFQATT, CDR2 SNEGSKA, per germline (reference sequence).